The next 30 T cell receptor beta chains were all read from a single sample in a study of T cell responses to AZD1222 COVID-19 vaccine. TCRdb's table, derived via immunoSEQ multiplex PCR, lists solely in-frame clones and lacks some. Seen here are over 95,000 clones, approximately 93% observed once, and the top ten hold 8% to 8.5%. The sequencing used peripheral blood, collected 28 days after the second AZD1222 dose. These receptors were obtained from an adult who received the AZD1222 COVID-19 vaccine.

This clone has just one count. The chain recombines TRBV4-1 with TRBJ2-3; D is undetermined. CDR3 length: 16 amino acids. CDR1 is MGHRA, CDR2 YSYEKL, per germline. The V gene lost 4 bases and the J gene lost 0 bases, with 14 bases spanning the gap. CDR3 sequence (DNA): TGCGCCAGCAGCCCTCTTGTAGGAGTTAGCACAGATACGCAGTATTTT. Its translation is CASSPLVGVSTDTQYF.

This chain links TRBV28 with TRBJ1-5; 9 bases are a match to TRBD1. Trimming took 7 bases from V and 0 from J; bases not matched to a gene: 10. Germline V gene data show CDR1 as MDHEN and CDR2 as SYDVKM. The CDR3 totals 17 residues. CDR3 sequence reads: CASNSGTGSYSNQPQHF. DNA of the CDR3: TGTGCCAGCAATTCCGGGACAGGGTCTTATAGCAATCAGCCCCAGCATTTT.

This chain links TRBV19 with TRBJ1-5; 10 positions agree with TRBD1. The trim removed 6 bases at V and 2 bases at J, leaving 7 bases unmatched. This CDR3 has 16 residues. CDR1 and CDR2 from the germline V gene are LNHDA and SQIVND (reference sequence). CDR3 bases: TGTGCCAGTAGAGGGGACAGGGGTTTTGGCAATCAGCCCCAGCATTTT. It specifies CASRGDRGFGNQPQHF.

The CDR3 nucleotides are TGTGCCAGCAGTTACCCGAGGGGGGGCACCGGCAATCAGCCCCAGCATTTT. Its translation: CASSYPRGGTGNQPQHF. This sequence joins TRBV6-2 or TRBV6-3 and TRBJ1-5; maybe TRBD1 (6 bases). CDR1 and CDR2 (germline): MNHEY, SVGEGT. V was cut by 2 bases and J by 2 bases, with 16 bases left in between. The CDR3 spans 17 residues.

V gene TRBV6-5 combines with J gene TRBJ1-1; D is uncertain. Between the trimmed V and J ends, which lost 3 bases and 3 bases, there was a span of 14 bases. CDR3 length: 15 residues. Germline CDR1 is MNHEY and CDR2 is SVGAGI. The DNA for the CDR3 is TGTGCCAGCAGTTATTCGCGCTCGCAGGACACTGAAGCTTTCTTT. Amino acids: CASSYSRSQDTEAFF.

The J gene is TRBJ1-2, the V gene TRBV5-1; no definite D call. V lost 5 bases, J lost 2 bases, and 13 bases lay in between. The CDR3 covers 14 residues. Per germline, CDR1 SGHRS and CDR2 YFSETQ. The CDR3 nucleotides are TGCGCCAGCAGAGGTCAGCCGGAGAACTATGGCTACACCTTC. This translates into CASRGQPENYGYTF.

The gene calls are TRBV27 and TRBJ2-2; D call uncertain. Trimming pared 7 bases from V and 0 bases from J, leaving 6 bases between. Germline CDR1 is MNHEY and CDR2 is SMNVEV (reference sequence). The CDR3 is 13 amino acids. The DNA of the CDR3 is TGTGCCAGCAAACAGTCGAACACCGGGGAGCTGTTTTTT. It is translated as CASKQSNTGELFF.

This clone was counted once. The chain joins TRBV7-9 to TRBJ1-5, with D uncertain. The V end lost 5 bases, the J end lost 1 base, and 9 bases lay between the germline ends. The CDR3 length is 14 residues. The germline gives CDR1 SEHNR, CDR2 FQNEAQ (reference sequence). The CDR3 coding sequence is TGTGCCAGCAGCCCCAGTACCAGCAATCAGCCCCAGCATTTT. This encodes CASSPSTSNQPQHF.

The chain employs TRBV5-4 and TRBJ2-1, with 12 bases fitting TRBD1. In germline, CDR1 is SGHNT, CDR2 YYREEE (reference sequence). Unmatched junction bases numbered 5, after V lost 4 bases and J lost 6 bases. The CDR3 sequence is 15 residues long. Here the CDR3 DNA reads TGTGCCAGCAGCCGAGGGGACAGGGGGCTCAATGAGCAGTTCTTC. Translating it yields CASSRGDRGLNEQFF.

The chain couples TRBV7-2 to TRBJ2-3; D might be TRBD1 (6 bases). The CDR3 totals 16 residues. V was cut by 5 bases and J by 0 bases, with 15 bases left in between. Germline V gene sequence: CDR1 SGHTA, CDR2 FQGNSA. CDR3 sequence reads: CASSRRGTLSTDTQYF. The CDR3 nucleotides read TGTGCCAGCAGCCGGCGTGGGACACTTAGCACAGATACGCAGTATTTT.

V usage is TRBV27 and J usage is TRBJ2-2; the D is unclear. The V end was cut by 5 bases, the J end by 9 bases, with 13 bases between. This CDR3 comprises 13 residues. Germline V gene lookup returns CDR1 MNHEY and CDR2 SMNVEV (reference sequence). The CDR3 sequence: CASSAVGERELFF. The CDR3 DNA follows: TGTGCCAGCAGTGCTGTTGGGGAACGGGAGCTGTTTTTT.

This clone was recorded only once. The rearrangement uses TRBV7-2 and TRBJ1-3; 9 bases are a match to TRBD1. Germline V gene lookup returns CDR1 SGHTA and CDR2 FQGNSA. J lost 2 bases, V lost 5 bases, and 1 base had no gene match. The CDR3 consists of 14 residues. For the CDR3, the DNA is TGTGCCAGCAGCGGGACAGGGCCTGGAAACACCATATATTTT. Translation gives CASSGTGPGNTIYF.

With regard to this clone: At one end, the junction sequence differs from germline, possibly due to a read error. The V gene is TRBV6-5, the J gene TRBJ2-1; TRBD2 agrees at 8 bases. There are 11 residues in the CDR3. CDR1 and CDR2 (germline): MNHEY, SVGAGI. The CDR3 DNA follows: TGTGCCAGCAGTTACGGGACTAGTTGGCTCTTC. This codes for CASSYGTSWLF.

The chain uses TRBV12-3 or TRBV12-4 and TRBJ1-2; D remains unclear. Deletions cut 5 bases from V and 0 bases from J, with 7 bases between. The CDR3 length is 13 residues. In DNA form, the CDR3 reads TGTGCCAGCAGTCAACAGACTAACTATGGCTACACCTTC. Its protein is CASSQQTNYGYTF.

The chain links TRBV29-1 to TRBJ2-5, with D possibly TRBD1 on 5 matching bases. The germline gives CDR1 SQVTM, CDR2 ANQGSEA. The CDR3 is made up of 12 amino acids. The V end was cut by 7 bases, the J end by 3 bases, with 12 bases between. The CDR3 coding sequence is TGCAGCGCTGACATAGGGGAAGAGACCCAGTACTTC. As protein: CSADIGEETQYF.

The DNA of the CDR3 is TGTGCCAGCAGTTACTCTAGCGGGAGAAGGTACGAGCAGTACTTC. This codes for CASSYSSGRRYEQYF. The V call is TRBV6-6, the J call TRBJ2-7; 9 bases line up with TRBD2. Looked up from germline, CDR1 is MNHNY and CDR2 is SVGAGI (reference sequence). Unmatched junction bases numbered 4, after V lost 0 bases and J lost 4 bases. The CDR3 extends over 15 amino acids.

The gene calls are TRBV7-2 and TRBJ2-1, with TRBD2 identical over 15 bases. Trimming removed 1 base from V and 6 bases from J; junction bases left unmatched: 1. This CDR3 region has 16 residues. Germline CDR1 is SGHTA and CDR2 is FQGNSA. The CDR3 DNA reads TGTGCCAGCAGCTTAGTGGGACTAGCGGGAGGCAATGAGCAGTTCTTC. Protein product: CASSLVGLAGGNEQFF. Complete variable domain (other parts from reference TRBV7-2 and TRBJ2-1): GAGVSQSPSNKVTEKGKDVELRCDPISGHTALYWYRQSLGQGLEFLIYFQGNSAPDKSGLPSDRFSAERTGGSVSTLTIQRTQQEDSAVYLCASSLVGLAGGNEQFFGPGTRLTVL.

On this clone itself: Distinct nucleotide sequences in the sample also encode this CDR3. This sequence joins TRBV18 and TRBJ1-5; D remains ambiguous. CDR3 length: 13 residues. CDR1 KGHSH and CDR2 LQKENI come from the germline V gene. The V end was cut by 3 bases, the J end by 5 bases, with 8 bases between. The CDR3, as DNA: TGTGCCAGCTCACCCGGGAGGGATCAGCCCCAGCATTTT. This sequence encodes CASSPGRDQPQHF.

The chain joins TRBV19 to TRBJ1-2, with TRBD1 as a possible D gene (5 bases). CDR1 and CDR2 from the germline V gene are LNHDA and SQIVND (reference sequence). The CDR3 covers 15 residues. V was shortened by 4 bases and J by 2 bases, with 14 bases between the two germline ends. As DNA, the CDR3 is TGTGCCAGTAGTACCCGGGGAGGGGAAAACTATGGCTACACCTTC. Translating gives CASSTRGGENYGYTF.

The CDR3 sequence: CASSLPTIRDSSYEQYF. The CDR3 DNA follows: TGTGCCAGCAGCCTCCCCACCATTCGGGACAGCTCCTACGAGCAGTACTTC. V is TRBV7-2 and J is TRBJ2-7; 7 nucleotides agree with TRBD1. The CDR3 runs 17 residues. Trimming at V came to 5 bases and at J to 0 bases, leaving 13 bases not matched to a gene. Germline V gene lookup returns CDR1 SGHTA and CDR2 FQGNSA.

This sequence joins TRBV5-6 and TRBJ1-1; 7 nucleotides agree with TRBD1. This CDR3 comprises 14 residues. Trimming removed 1 base from V and 0 bases from J; junction bases left unmatched: 0. CDR1 is SGHDT and CDR2 is YYEEEE in the germline V gene. The CDR3 DNA sequence: TGTGCCAGCAGCTTGACAGGGGTGAACACTGAAGCTTTCTTT. It is translated as CASSLTGVNTEAFF.

V and J are TRBV11-2 and TRBJ2-5; D gene unclear. V was cut by 8 bases and J by 6 bases, with 19 bases left in between. Germline-derived CDR1 and CDR2 are SGHAT and FQNNGV. The CDR3 has 14 residues. CDR3 protein: CASQLYSPLQTQYF. CDR3 nucleotide sequence: TGTGCCAGCCAACTTTATTCACCCCTGCAGACCCAGTACTTC.

V is TRBV2 and J is TRBJ1-4; D gene ambiguous. The V end was cut by 8 bases, the J end by 0 bases, with 10 bases between. This CDR3 has 14 residues. The germline V gene has CDR1 SNHLY and CDR2 FYNNEI. The CDR3 DNA is TGTGCCAGCCGGCCGGTCTCAACTAATGAAAAACTGTTTTTT. Its protein product is CASRPVSTNEKLFF.

This clone was seen only once. The gene calls are TRBV29-1 and TRBJ1-1; TRBD1 is a possible D gene (6 bases). V lost 4 bases to trimming and J lost 1 base, with 10 bases between them. The germline V gene encodes CDR1 SQVTM and CDR2 ANQGSEA. The CDR3 runs 13 residues. As DNA, the CDR3 is TGCAGCGTTGTGCCAGGGGAGAACACTGAAGCTTTCTTT. Translation gives CSVVPGENTEAFF.

The chain has TRBV6-5 and TRBJ2-7; TRBD2 agrees at 8 bases. Trimming at V came to 6 bases and at J to 3 bases, leaving 10 bases not matched to a gene. CDR3 size: 15 residues. Germline V lookup: CDR1 MNHEY, CDR2 SVGAGI. Here the CDR3 reads CASSPGTRLFYEQYF. The CDR3 DNA sequence: TGTGCCAGCAGCCCCGGGACTAGACTATTCTACGAGCAGTACTTC.

V and J are TRBV10-1 and TRBJ1-3; tentatively, D is TRBD1 (6 bases). Germline V gene data show CDR1 as WNHNN and CDR2 as SYGVQD (reference sequence). The CDR3 length is 15 residues. V was cut by 6 bases and J by 2 bases, with 14 bases left in between. The chain's CDR3 is CASSAGQSPGNTIYF. DNA for the CDR3: TGCGCCAGCAGCGCCGGACAGAGTCCTGGAAACACCATATATTTT.

This chain connects TRBV7-8 to TRBJ1-1, with 11 nucleotides matching TRBD1. J lost 1 base, V lost 6 bases, and 13 bases had no gene match. The CDR3 extends over 18 amino acids. Germline-derived CDR1 and CDR2 are SGHVS and FQNEAQ. The CDR3, as DNA: TGTGCCAGCAGACTCTCGGTGGACAGGGGGCTGGGGAACACTGAAGCTTTCTTT. It specifies CASRLSVDRGLGNTEAFF.

The chain recombines TRBV6-5 with TRBJ1-2; D ambiguous. The CDR3 length is 12 residues. V lost 8 bases to trimming and J lost 4 bases, with 11 bases between them. Looked up from germline, CDR1 is MNHEY and CDR2 is SVGAGI. In nucleotides, the CDR3 is TGTGCCAGCGCCCCTAGTAGCTATGGCTACACCTTC. Its protein is CASAPSSYGYTF.

CDR3 residues: CSVEDTEGTGGFGANVLTF. DNA for the CDR3: TGCAGCGTTGAAGATACCGAAGGGACAGGGGGCTTTGGGGCCAACGTCCTGACTTTC. The chain is built from TRBV29-1 and TRBJ2-6; TRBD1 matches 12 bases. The trim removed 0 bases at V and 3 bases at J, leaving 9 bases unmatched. The CDR3 loop spans 19 amino acids. Germline V gene data show CDR1 as SQVTM and CDR2 as ANQGSEA.

Here the CDR3 DNA reads TGTGCCAGCAGTGTGGCAGCCTCCTACGAGCAGTACTTC. Its protein is CASSVAASYEQYF. The rearrangement links TRBV25-1 to TRBJ2-7, with D unresolved. The length of the CDR3 is 13 residues. The V gene lost 4 bases and the J gene lost 0 bases, with 7 bases spanning the gap. CDR1 is MGHDK and CDR2 is SYGVNS in the germline V gene.